This is a list of T cell receptor beta chains from one sample in a study of blood T cell repertoires in COVID-19. Sequencing was performed with immunoSEQ multiplex PCR; in TCRdb, only in-frame clones are kept and a portion is missing. Among fewer than 300,000 clones listed, 80% to 90% were seen once. The specimen was peripheral blood. These receptors came from a young woman with COVID-19, enrolled during active disease. Each CDR3 is given without its conserved first and last residue.

v_gene	j_gene	CDR3aa
TRBV28	TRBJ2-7	ASSSLALTGFYEQY
TRBV19	TRBJ2-7	ASRKLDRGTYEQY
TRBV5-1	TRBJ2-7	ASRSPGQAYEQY
TRBV11-2	TRBJ1-1	ASSLGPGRGSTEAF
TRBV6-5	TRBJ1-2	ASSNSVGVNYGYT
TRBV5-4	TRBJ1-2	ASSEGQGHYGYT
TRBV19	TRBJ1-1	ASSVRGPVEGEAF
TRBV3-1/TRBV3-2	TRBJ2-7	ASSLTSGGRYEQY
TRBV19	TRBJ1-1	ASSPRDTYTEAF
TRBV5-1	TRBJ1-1	ASARDYTEAF
TRBV19	TRBJ2-1	ASSTYSRGPSNEQF
TRBV4-1	TRBJ1-1	ASSQALLGGRSTEAF
TRBV27	TRBJ2-5	ASSLLRFRETQY
TRBV13	TRBJ2-7	ASSKPGDRAYEQY
TRBV4-1	TRBJ2-5	ASSQDGQRGGKRETQY
TRBV11-3	TRBJ2-2	ASSLGRLAPDTGELF
TRBV10-3	TRBJ2-3	ATTPSTSGGVRTQY
TRBV28	TRBJ1-5	ASRWTGGLNQPQH
TRBV5-6	TRBJ2-1	ASSLDRGYSYNEQF
TRBV6-2/TRBV6-3	TRBJ1-5	ASSYSKWGRGQPQH
TRBV21-1	TRBJ2-2	ASSKGVRVRTGELF
TRBV4-1	TRBJ2-3	ASSQQAGLAETDTQY
TRBV5-1	TRBJ2-3	ASSSGQPTDTQY
TRBV18	TRBJ2-5	ASSWDRGVQETQY
TRBV19	TRBJ1-3	ASSPMGASGNTIY
TRBV3-1/TRBV3-2	TRBJ2-3	ASSRAGAPTDTQY
TRBV7-9	TRBJ2-1	ASSLDGTSQF
TRBV29-1	TRBJ2-7	SVDGTGGSYEQY
TRBV18	TRBJ2-5	ASSRGLEKETQY
TRBV27	TRBJ1-1	ASSPGRAFMNTEAF
TRBV18	TRBJ1-5	ASSQDYSNQPQH
TRBV13	TRBJ1-2	ASHRRGANYGYT
TRBV7-8	TRBJ2-2	ASSLVPGAPTGELF